The present TCR delta chain was sequenced within a study of delta chains in infants with herpesvirus infections. Study background: Infants in Uganda were tracked from birth through primary CMV infection. Infants infected with CMV after birth were searched for public fetal Vdelta1/Vgamma8 clonotype.

This CDR3 has 15 residues. Germline CDR1 is GEAIGNYY and CDR2 is EKD. J was trimmed by 6 bases and V by 3 bases; bases with no gene match: 10. General observations from the study: Three infants infected before 120 days plus one congenital case had the public Vdelta1 clonotype.

Reverse transcription of PBMC RNA used primers specific for the gamma and delta chains. TCRdb called clones from the RT-PCR reads again using CATT. This table has more than 900 delta-chain clones, roughly 31% appearing once. A word on this clone: The antigen is undetermined.

The clonotype comes from a human donor who was a Ugandan infant, either HIV-exposed or HIV-unexposed (not recorded which). The V gene is TRDV2, the J gene TRDJ1; TRDD3 matches at 9 bases. The sample was peripheral blood, taken at time point 3 of longitudinal follow-up. CDR3 nucleotides: TGTGCCTGTGACCACCTGACTGGGGGAAGCCATAAACTCATCTTT. Translation gives CACDHLTGGSHKLIF.